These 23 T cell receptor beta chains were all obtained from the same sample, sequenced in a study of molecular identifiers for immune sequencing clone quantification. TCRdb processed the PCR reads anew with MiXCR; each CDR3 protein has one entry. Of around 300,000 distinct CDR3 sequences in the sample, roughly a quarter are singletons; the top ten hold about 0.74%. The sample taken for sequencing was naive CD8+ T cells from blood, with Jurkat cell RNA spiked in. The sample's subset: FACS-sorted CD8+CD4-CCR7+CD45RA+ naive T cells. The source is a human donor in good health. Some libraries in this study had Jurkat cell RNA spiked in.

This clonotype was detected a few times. This chain's CDR3 is CSARWTGTSTDTQYF. CDR3 bases: TGCAGTGCTCGCTGGACAGGGACTAGCACAGATACGCAGTATTTT. V gene TRBV20-1 combines with J gene TRBJ2-3; 8 bases map to TRBD1. The junction had 7 bases not matched to a gene; V was cut back by 5 bases and J by 0 bases. This CDR3 is built from 15 residues. The V gene's germline CDR1 is DFQATT and CDR2 SNEGSKA (reference sequence).

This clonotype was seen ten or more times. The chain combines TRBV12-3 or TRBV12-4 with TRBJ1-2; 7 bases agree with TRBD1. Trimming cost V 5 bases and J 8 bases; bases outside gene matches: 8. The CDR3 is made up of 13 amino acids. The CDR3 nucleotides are TGTGCCAGCAGTCTCGACAGGGAGCGGGGCTACACCTTC. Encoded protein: CASSLDRERGYTF.

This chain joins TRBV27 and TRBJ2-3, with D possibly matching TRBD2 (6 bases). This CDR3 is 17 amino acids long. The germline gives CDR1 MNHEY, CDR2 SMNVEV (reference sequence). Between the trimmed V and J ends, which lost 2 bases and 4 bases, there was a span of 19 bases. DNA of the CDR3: TGTGCCAGCAGTTTAGAGCCTCTCGGGGGAGCGGCAGATACGCAGTATTTT. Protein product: CASSLEPLGGAADTQYF.

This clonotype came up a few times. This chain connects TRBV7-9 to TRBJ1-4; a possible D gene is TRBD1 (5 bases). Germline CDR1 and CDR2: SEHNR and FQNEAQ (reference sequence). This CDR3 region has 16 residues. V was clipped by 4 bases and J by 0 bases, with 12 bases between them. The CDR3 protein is CASSWQGATTNEKLFF. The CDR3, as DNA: TGTGCCAGCAGCTGGCAAGGGGCTACAACTAATGAAAAACTGTTTTTT.

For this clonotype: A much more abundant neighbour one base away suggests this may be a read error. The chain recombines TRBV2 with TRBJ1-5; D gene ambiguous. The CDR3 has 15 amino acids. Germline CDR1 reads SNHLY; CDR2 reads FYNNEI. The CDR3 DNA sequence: TGTGCCAGCAGCGAAACGGCGTATAGCAATCGGCCCCAGCATTTT. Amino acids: CASSETAYSNRPQHF.

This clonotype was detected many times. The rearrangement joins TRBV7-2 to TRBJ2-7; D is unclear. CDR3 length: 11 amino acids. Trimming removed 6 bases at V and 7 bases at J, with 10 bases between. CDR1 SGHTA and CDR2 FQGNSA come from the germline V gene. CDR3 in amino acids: CASSSFPEQYF. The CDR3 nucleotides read TGTGCCAGCAGTTCTTTCCCGGAGCAGTACTTC.

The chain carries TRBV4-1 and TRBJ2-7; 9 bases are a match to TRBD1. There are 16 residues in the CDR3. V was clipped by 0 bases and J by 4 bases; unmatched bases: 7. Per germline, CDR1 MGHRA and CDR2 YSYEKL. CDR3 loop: CASSQDWPQGAYEQYF. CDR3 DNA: TGCGCCAGCAGCCAAGATTGGCCACAGGGGGCTTACGAGCAGTACTTC.

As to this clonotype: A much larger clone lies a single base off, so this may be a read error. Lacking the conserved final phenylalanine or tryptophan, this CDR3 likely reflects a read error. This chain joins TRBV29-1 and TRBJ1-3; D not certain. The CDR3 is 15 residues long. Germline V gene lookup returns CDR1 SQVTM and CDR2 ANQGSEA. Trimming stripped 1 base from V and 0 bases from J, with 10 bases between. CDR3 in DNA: TGCAGCGTTGAAGTTTGGAGCTTCTCTGGAAACACCATATATCTT. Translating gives CSVEVWSFSGNTIYL.

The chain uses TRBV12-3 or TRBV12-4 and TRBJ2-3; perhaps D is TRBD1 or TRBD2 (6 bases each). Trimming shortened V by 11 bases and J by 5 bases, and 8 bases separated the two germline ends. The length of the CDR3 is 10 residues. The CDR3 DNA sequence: TGTGCCGGGGGGCAAGATACGCAGTATTTT. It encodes CAGGQDTQYF.

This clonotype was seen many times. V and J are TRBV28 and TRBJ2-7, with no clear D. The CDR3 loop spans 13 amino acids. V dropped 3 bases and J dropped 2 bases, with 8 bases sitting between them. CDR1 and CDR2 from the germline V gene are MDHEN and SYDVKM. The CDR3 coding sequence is TGTGCCAGCAGTTTGGGGTTTGCCTACGAGCAGTACTTC. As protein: CASSLGFAYEQYF.

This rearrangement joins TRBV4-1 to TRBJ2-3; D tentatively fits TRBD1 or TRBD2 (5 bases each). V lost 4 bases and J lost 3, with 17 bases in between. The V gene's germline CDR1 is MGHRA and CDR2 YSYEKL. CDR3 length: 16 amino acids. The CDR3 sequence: CASSLFGALKTDTQYF. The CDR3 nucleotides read TGCGCCAGCAGCCTATTCGGGGCCCTTAAAACAGATACGCAGTATTTT.

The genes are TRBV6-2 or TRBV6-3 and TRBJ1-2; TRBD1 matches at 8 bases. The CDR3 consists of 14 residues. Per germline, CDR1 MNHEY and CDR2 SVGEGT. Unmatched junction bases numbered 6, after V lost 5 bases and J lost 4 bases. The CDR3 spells CASSNDRGAYGYTF. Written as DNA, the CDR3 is TGTGCCAGCAGTAATGACAGGGGAGCCTATGGCTACACCTTC.

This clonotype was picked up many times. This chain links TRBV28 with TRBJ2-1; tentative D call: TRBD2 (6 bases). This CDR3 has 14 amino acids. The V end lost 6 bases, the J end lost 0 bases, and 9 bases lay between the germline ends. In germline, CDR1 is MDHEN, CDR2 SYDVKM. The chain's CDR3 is CASSRESSYNEQFF. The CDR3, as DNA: TGTGCCAGCAGCCGGGAGAGCTCCTACAATGAGCAGTTCTTC.

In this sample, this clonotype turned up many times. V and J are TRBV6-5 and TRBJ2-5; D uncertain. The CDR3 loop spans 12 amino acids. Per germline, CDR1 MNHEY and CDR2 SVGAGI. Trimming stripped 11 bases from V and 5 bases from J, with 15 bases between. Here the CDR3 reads CAAKDGRETQYF. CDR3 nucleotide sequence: TGTGCCGCCAAGGACGGGCGGGAGACCCAGTACTTC.

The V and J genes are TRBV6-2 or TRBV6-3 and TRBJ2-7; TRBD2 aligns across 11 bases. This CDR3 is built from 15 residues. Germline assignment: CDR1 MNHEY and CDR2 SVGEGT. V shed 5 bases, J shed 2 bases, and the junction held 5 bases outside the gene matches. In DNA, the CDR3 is TGTGCCAGCAGTATCCTAGCGGGAGGACCCTACGAGCAGTACTTC. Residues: CASSILAGGPYEQYF.

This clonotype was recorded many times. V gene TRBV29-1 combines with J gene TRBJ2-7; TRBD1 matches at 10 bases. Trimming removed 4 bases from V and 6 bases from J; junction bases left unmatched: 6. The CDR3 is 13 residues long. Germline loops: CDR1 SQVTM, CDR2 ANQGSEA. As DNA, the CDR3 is TGCAGCGTTGCCGGGACAGGGGATCGCGAGCAGTACTTC. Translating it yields CSVAGTGDREQYF.

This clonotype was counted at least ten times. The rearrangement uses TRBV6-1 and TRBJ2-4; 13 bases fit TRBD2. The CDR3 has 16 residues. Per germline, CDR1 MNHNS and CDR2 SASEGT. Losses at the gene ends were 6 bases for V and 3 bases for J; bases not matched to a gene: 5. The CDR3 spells CASSRGLAGLKNIQYF. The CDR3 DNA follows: TGTGCCAGCAGCCGGGGACTAGCGGGACTCAAAAACATTCAGTACTTC.

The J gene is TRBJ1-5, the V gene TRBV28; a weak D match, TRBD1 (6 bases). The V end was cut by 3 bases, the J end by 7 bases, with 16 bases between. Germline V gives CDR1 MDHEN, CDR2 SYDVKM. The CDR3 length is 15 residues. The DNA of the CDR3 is TGTGCCAGCAGTTTCTTGGGGGCCTCAAGACAGCCCCAGCATTTT. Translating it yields CASSFLGASRQPQHF.

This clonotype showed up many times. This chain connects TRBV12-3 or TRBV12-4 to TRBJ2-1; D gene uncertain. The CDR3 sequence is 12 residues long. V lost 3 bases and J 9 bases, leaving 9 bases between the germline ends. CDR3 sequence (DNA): TGTGCCAGCAGTTTCGAACGGGTTGAGCAGTTCTTC. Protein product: CASSFERVEQFF.

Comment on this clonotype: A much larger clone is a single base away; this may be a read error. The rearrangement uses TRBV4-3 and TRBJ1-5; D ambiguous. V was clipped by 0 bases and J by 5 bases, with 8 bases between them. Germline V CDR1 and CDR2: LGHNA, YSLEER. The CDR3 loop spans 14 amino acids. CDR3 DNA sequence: TGCGCCAGCAGCCAAGATCTAATCGATCAGCCCCAGCATTTT. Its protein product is CASSQDLIDQPQHF.

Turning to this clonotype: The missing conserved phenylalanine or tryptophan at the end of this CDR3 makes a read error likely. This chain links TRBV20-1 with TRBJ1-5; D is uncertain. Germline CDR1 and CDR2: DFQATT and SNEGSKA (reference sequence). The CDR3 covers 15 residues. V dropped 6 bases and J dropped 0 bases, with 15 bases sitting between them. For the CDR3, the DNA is TGCAGTGCAGATAGTAGGGTATATAGCAATCAGCCCCAGCATTCT. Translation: CSADSRVYSNQPQHS.

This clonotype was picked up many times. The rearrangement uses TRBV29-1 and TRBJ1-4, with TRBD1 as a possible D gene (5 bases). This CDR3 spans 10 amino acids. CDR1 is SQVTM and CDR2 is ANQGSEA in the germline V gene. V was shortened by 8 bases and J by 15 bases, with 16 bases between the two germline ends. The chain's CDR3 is CSCYSGGVFF. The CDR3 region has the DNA TGCAGCTGCTACAGCGGGGGGGTGTTTTTT. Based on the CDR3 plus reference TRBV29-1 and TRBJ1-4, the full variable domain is SAVISQKPSRDICQRGTSLTIQCQVDSQVTMMFWYRQQPGQSLTLIATANQGSEATYESGFVIDKFPISRPNLTFSTLTVSNMSPEDSSIYLCSCYSGGVFFGSGTQLSVL.

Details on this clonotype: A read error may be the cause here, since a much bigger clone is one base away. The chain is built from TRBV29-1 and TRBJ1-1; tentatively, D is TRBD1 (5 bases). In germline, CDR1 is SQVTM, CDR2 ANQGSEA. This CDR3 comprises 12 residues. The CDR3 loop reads CSAGLLNTEAIF. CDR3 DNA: TGCAGCGCGGGACTGCTGAACACTGAAGCTATCTTT.